This T cell receptor (beta chain) was found in a study of shared clonotypes between healthy human individuals. Terminally differentiated effector memory CD45RA+ cells were excluded from the naive CD8 cells, which were CD45RO-negative and positively selected for CCR7. Each donor was a Caucasian adult residing in Nashville, Tennessee. Study results and limitations: The sharing of roughly 5% of naive CD4 clonotypes was seen across a few donors. Clonotype sharing across donors was expected to vary with sequencing depth.

The method was immunoSEQ multiplex PCR; TCRdb's version includes in-frame clones alone and lacks a portion of them. This table holds approximately 1.9 million clones, just over 90% found once. To note about this clone: Its antigen remains unidentified.

The sequence derives from a man aged 18 to 30 in good health. Some clones in this sample may be carry-over from other donors' samples. Sequencing used naive CD8+ T cells from PBMCs.

CDR3 amino acids: CASTQGADEQYF. The CDR3, as DNA: TGTGCCAGCACGCAGGGGGCCGACGAGCAGTACTTC. The chain couples TRBV28 to TRBJ2-7; TRBD1 aligns across 8 bases. CDR1 and CDR2 (germline): MDHEN, SYDVKM. J was trimmed by 5 bases and V by 7 bases; bases with no gene match: 4. There are 12 residues in the CDR3.